These T cell receptor beta chains were read from a single sample in a study of regulatory T cells in long-lasting Graves disease. TCRdb independently ran MiXCR on the multiplex PCR reads; one entry per CDR3 protein. Of around 400,000 distinct CDR3 sequences listed, about 15% are singletons. The same sample was also used in a study of T cells in Graves' hyperthyroidism and ophthalmopathy.

The source material was peripheral blood mononuclear cells (PBMCs), sampled at new diagnosis, from a patient treated with antithyroid drugs. These TCRs come from a middle-aged woman with Graves disease. The CDR3 runs from the conserved cysteine through the conserved F or W. Each record gives: J gene, D gene, clone size, CDR3 length, V gene, CDR3 DNA, CDR3 protein. A D gene is named only where the DNA matches it firmly. Some rows have no size entry. The others give once, few or many, or a class for an expanded clone.

TRBJ2-7,.,few,15,TRBV28,TGTGCCAGCAGACTAGCGCGAGGGGGGTGGGACGAGCAGTACTTC,CASRLARGGWDEQYF
TRBJ2-1,.,few,15,TRBV24-1,TGTGCCACCAGTGATGACAGTATATTATTAAATGAGCAGTTCTTC,CATSDDSILLNEQFF
TRBJ1-2,.,.,15,TRBV19,TGTGCCAGTAGTATAGGAGCCGGCAGCATCTATGGCTACACCTTC,CASSIGAGSIYGYTF
TRBJ2-2,.,many,14,TRBV7-2,TGTGCCAGCAGCTTAGGAGTCGGGGCCGGGGAGCTGTTTTTT,CASSLGVGAGELFF
TRBJ2-2,TRBD2,few,16,TRBV5-1,TGTGCCAGCAGCTTTCCGGGACTAGACAACACCGGGGAGCTGTTTTTT,CASSFPGLDNTGELFF
TRBJ2-3,.,.,15,TRBV6-1,TGTGCCAGCACCGACCCGGCTAGCGGCACAGATACGCAGTATTTT,CASTDPASGTDTQYF
TRBJ2-1,TRBD1,many,17,TRBV6-1,TGTGCCAGCAGGGCTTCAGGGGGCTCGAGGTCCTACAATGAGCAGTTCTTC,CASRASGGSRSYNEQFF
TRBJ2-7,.,few,14,TRBV9,TGTGCCAGCAGCGTAGCAGGGGCCTCCTACGAGCAGTACTTC,CASSVAGASYEQYF
TRBJ2-1,.,many,13,TRBV11-3,TGTGCCAGCAGCCCCGGAAACTACAATGAGCAGTTCTTC,CASSPGNYNEQFF
TRBJ2-1,.,.,14,TRBV19,TGTGCCAGTAGCCCGGGGGTCGGCAACAATGAGCAGTTCTTC,CASSPGVGNNEQFF
TRBJ2-3,TRBD2,many,17,TRBV5-1,TGCGCCAGCAGCTTGGGGCAGACCGGGACTAGCGGAGATACGCAGTATTTT,CASSLGQTGTSGDTQYF
TRBJ2-3,.,.,13,TRBV11-2,TGTGCCAGCAGCAGGACAGCCACAGATACGCAGTATTTT,CASSRTATDTQYF
TRBJ2-2,TRBD2,many,17,TRBV12-3/TRBV12-4,TGTGCCAGCAGTTTACCAGCGGGAGGGAGGCGCCCCGGGGAGCTGTTTTTT,CASSLPAGGRRPGELFF
TRBJ2-2,TRBD2,few,16,TRBV18,TGTGCCAGCTCACCACCGAGCGGGAGAGGCACCGGGGAGCTGTTTTTT,CASSPPSGRGTGELFF
TRBJ1-2,.,few,13,TRBV14,TGTGCCAGCAGCCAAGGTTTGAGCTATGGCTACACCTTC,CASSQGLSYGYTF
TRBJ2-5,.,many,13,TRBV30,TGTGCCTGGAGTTCCGGGGGCGCGGAGACCCAGTACTTC,CAWSSGGAETQYF
TRBJ2-1,.,once,16,TRBV4-2,TGTGCCAGCAGCCAAGGAATAGCCTCGTTAGACAATGAGCAGTTCTTC,CASSQGIASLDNEQFF
TRBJ2-1,TRBD2,many,15,TRBV7-7,TGTGCTAGCAGCTTGTCCTCTAGCGGGGGCAATGAGCAGTTCTTC,CASSLSSSGGNEQFF
TRBJ1-5,.,.,15,TRBV27,TGTGCCAGCAGGGGCCTTAACAGGGGCAATCAGCCCCAGCATTTT,CASRGLNRGNQPQHF
TRBJ2-1,TRBD2,.,17,TRBV11-2,TGTGCCAGCAGCTTAGATACCGGAGCGGGAGTCTACAATGAGCAGTTCTTC,CASSLDTGAGVYNEQFF
TRBJ2-1,TRBD2,many,15,TRBV6-2/TRBV6-3,TGTGCCAGCAGTTACCCTTCCTCCGGGACTAGAGAGCAGTTCTTC,CASSYPSSGTREQFF
TRBJ2-1,TRBD1,.,17,TRBV12-5,TGTGCTAGTGGTTTGGCCACCGGGACAGGGACCTACAATGAGCAGTTCTTC,CASGLATGTGTYNEQFF
TRBJ1-1,.,many,13,TRBV29-1,TGCAGCGTTGAATACGTAAGGGGAACTGAAGCTTTCTTT,CSVEYVRGTEAFF
TRBJ1-4,.,many,15,TRBV12-3/TRBV12-4,TGTGCCAGCAGTTTTGCACCGGAACGGACTGAAAAACTGTTTTTT,CASSFAPERTEKLFF
TRBJ1-2,.,many,12,TRBV27,TGTGCCAGCAGTTCCGGCCTAAAGAGCTACACCTTC,CASSSGLKSYTF
TRBJ2-2,TRBD1,few,11,TRBV29-1,TGCAGCGTTTACAGGGGCCGGGAGCTGTTTTTT,CSVYRGRELFF
TRBJ2-1,.,.,16,TRBV4-3,TGCGCCAGCAGCCGCCGAACGGCAGGAGGCTGCGATGAGCAGTTCTTC,CASSRRTAGGCDEQFF
TRBJ2-3,.,many,15,TRBV29-1,TGCAGCGTTGATGGGTCTGGACAGCCTACAGATACGCAGTATTTT,CSVDGSGQPTDTQYF
TRBJ2-5,.,few,15,TRBV20-1,TGCAGTGCTCCGCCAGGGGGAGGGATACAAGAGACCCAGTACTTC,CSAPPGGGIQETQYF
TRBJ2-5,TRBD1,many,14,TRBV5-6,TGTGCCAGCAGCTCCGGGACAGTCGAAGAGACCCAGTACTTC,CASSSGTVEETQYF
TRBJ2-5,.,many,13,TRBV6-8,TGTGCCAGCAGTTTCCAGGGGTTGTGGACCCAGTACTTC,CASSFQGLWTQYF
TRBJ2-3,.,few,13,TRBV19,TGTGCCAGTAGTATGGGAGCGCGAGATACGCAGTATTTT,CASSMGARDTQYF
TRBJ1-2,TRBD1,.,17,TRBV27,TGTGCCAGCAGTTTGGGGCCGGAGCTGACAGGGGTCTATGGCTACACCTTC,CASSLGPELTGVYGYTF
TRBJ2-7,TRBD2,few,15,TRBV12-3/TRBV12-4,TGTGCCAGCGGAAGTCTAGCGGGAGGGGGCTACGAGCAGTACTTC,CASGSLAGGGYEQYF
TRBJ2-3,.,many,15,TRBV6-2/TRBV6-3,TGTGCCAGCACCGACCCCGGTCGGGTGGCAGATACGCAGTATTTT,CASTDPGRVADTQYF
TRBJ2-5,.,many,15,TRBV10-1,TGCGCCAGCAGTGAGTCGACGGGGGTTGGGGAGACCCAGTACTTC,CASSESTGVGETQYF
TRBJ2-2,TRBD1,many,14,TRBV7-2,TGTGCCAGCAGCGCAGGGGGGAACACCGGGGAGCTGTTTTTT,CASSAGGNTGELFF
TRBJ2-7,.,.,14,TRBV28,TGTGCCAGCAGTGATCGGCCCCTCTCCTACGAGCAGTACTTC,CASSDRPLSYEQYF
TRBJ2-5,TRBD2,many,17,TRBV28,TGTGCCAGCACCTGGGCCGGGAGGACCCCAGATTTTGAGACCCAGTACTTC,CASTWAGRTPDFETQYF
TRBJ2-7,.,.,16,TRBV28,TGTGCCAGCAGTCCACCGGCCGGGTGGGAGACGGGGGAGCAGTACTTC,CASSPPAGWETGEQYF
TRBJ2-7,.,many,15,TRBV28,TGTGCCAGCAGCTTCAACGCCGTGAGCTCCTACGAGCAGTACTTC,CASSFNAVSSYEQYF
TRBJ1-6,TRBD1,many,16,TRBV28,TGTGCCAGCAGTCCCACGGGACAGGGGGATAATTCACCCCTCCACTTT,CASSPTGQGDNSPLHF
TRBJ2-1,.,many,11,TRBV6-1,TGTGCCAGCAGTAACGACTTAGGGCAGTTCTTC,CASSNDLGQFF
TRBJ1-6,TRBD1,many,15,TRBV5-1,TGCGCCAGCAGCTTGGAGGGACAGTCGAATTCACCCCTCCACTTT,CASSLEGQSNSPLHF
TRBJ2-7,TRBD2,many,14,TRBV28,TGTGCCAGCAGTTCCAGCGGGATCCCCTACGAGCAGTACTTC,CASSSSGIPYEQYF
TRBJ2-3,.,few,13,TRBV7-7,TGTGCTAGCAGCCTCGACAGGAAGGATACGCAGTATTTT,CASSLDRKDTQYF
TRBJ1-2,.,.,13,TRBV6-2/TRBV6-3,TGTGCCAGCAGCGGAGGGACCCACTATGGCTACACCTTC,CASSGGTHYGYTF
TRBJ2-1,.,few,14,TRBV28,TGTGCCAGCAACCTAATTGAGGGGGGCAATGAGCAGTTCTTC,CASNLIEGGNEQFF
TRBJ2-7,TRBD1,many,14,TRBV27,TGTGCCAGCAGTATGGACAGGGTGCCCTACGAGCAGTACTTC,CASSMDRVPYEQYF
TRBJ2-1,.,few,15,TRBV5-8,TGTGCCAGCAGCTCCGGGACATTCTCCTACAATGAGCAGTTCTTC,CASSSGTFSYNEQFF
TRBJ2-7,.,many,12,TRBV30,TGTGCCTGGAGTGTAGCAGTCCACGAGCAGTACTTC,CAWSVAVHEQYF
TRBJ2-7,TRBD1,.,15,TRBV12-3/TRBV12-4,TGTGCCAGCAGTTTATACCAGGGGGAGATCTACGAGCAGTACTTC,CASSLYQGEIYEQYF
TRBJ2-7,.,many,13,TRBV9,TGTGCCAGCAGCGCGTTTCTCTCCTACGAGCAGTACTTC,CASSAFLSYEQYF
TRBJ2-5,.,.,14,TRBV7-9,TGTGCCAGCAGCGAGGGATGGGTTATAGAGACCCAGTACTTC,CASSEGWVIETQYF